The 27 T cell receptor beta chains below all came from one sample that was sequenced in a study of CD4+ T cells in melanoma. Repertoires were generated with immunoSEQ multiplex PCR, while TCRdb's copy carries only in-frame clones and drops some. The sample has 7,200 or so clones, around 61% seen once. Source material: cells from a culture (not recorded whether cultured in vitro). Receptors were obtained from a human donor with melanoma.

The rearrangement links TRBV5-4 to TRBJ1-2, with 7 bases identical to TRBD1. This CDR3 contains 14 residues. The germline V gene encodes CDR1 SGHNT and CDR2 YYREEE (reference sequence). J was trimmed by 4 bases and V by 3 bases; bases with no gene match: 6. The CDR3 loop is CASSWGQRIYGYTF. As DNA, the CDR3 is TGTGCCAGCAGCTGGGGACAGCGTATCTATGGCTACACCTTC. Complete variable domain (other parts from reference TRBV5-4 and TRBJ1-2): ETGVTQSPTHLIKTRGQQVTLRCSSQSGHNTVSWYQQALGQGPQFIFQYYREEENGRGNFPPRFSGLQFPNYSSELNVNALELDDSALYLCASSWGQRIYGYTFGSGTRLTVV.

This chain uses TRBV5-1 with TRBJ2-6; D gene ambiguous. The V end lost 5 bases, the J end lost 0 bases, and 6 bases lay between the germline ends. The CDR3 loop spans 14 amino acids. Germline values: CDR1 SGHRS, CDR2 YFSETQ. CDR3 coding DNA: TGCGCCAGCAGGTTCAGCTCTGGGGCCAACGTCCTGACTTTC. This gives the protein CASRFSSGANVLTF.

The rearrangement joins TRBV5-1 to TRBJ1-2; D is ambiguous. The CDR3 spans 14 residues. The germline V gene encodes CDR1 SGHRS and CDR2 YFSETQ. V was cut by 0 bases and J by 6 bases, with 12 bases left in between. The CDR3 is CASSLETFVHGYTF. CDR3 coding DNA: TGCGCCAGCAGCTTGGAGACATTCGTCCATGGCTACACCTTC.

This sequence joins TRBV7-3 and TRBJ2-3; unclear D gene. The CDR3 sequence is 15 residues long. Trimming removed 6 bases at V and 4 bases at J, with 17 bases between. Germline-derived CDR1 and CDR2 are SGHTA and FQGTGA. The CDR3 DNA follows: TGTGCCAGCAGTACCCTGGCAGGAGCCCCAGATACGCAGTATTTT. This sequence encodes CASSTLAGAPDTQYF.

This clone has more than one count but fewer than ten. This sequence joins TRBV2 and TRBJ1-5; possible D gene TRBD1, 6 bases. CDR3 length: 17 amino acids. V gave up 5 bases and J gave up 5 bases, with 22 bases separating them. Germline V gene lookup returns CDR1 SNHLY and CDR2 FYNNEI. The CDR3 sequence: CASSPRDTRLSDQPQHF. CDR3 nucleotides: TGTGCCAGCAGTCCCCGGGACACCCGATTGTCGGATCAGCCCCAGCATTTT.

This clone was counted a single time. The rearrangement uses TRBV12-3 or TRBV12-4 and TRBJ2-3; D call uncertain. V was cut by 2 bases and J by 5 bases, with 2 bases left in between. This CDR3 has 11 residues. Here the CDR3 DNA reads TGTGCCAGCAGTTTACGAGATACGCAGTATTTT. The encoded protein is CASSLRDTQYF.

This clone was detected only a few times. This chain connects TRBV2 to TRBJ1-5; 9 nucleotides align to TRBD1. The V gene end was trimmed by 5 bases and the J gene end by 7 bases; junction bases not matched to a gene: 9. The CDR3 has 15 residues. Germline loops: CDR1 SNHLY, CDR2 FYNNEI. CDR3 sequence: CASSPQGAGRQPQHF. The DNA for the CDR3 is TGTGCCAGCAGTCCACAGGGGGCTGGGCGGCAGCCCCAGCATTTT.

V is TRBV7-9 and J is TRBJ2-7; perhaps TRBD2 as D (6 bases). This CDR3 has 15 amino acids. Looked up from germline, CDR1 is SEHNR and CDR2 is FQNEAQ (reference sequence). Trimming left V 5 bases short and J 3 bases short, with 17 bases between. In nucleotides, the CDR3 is TGTGCCAGCAGCGGACCCGGGGACTCCTACTACGAGCAGTACTTC. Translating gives CASSGPGDSYYEQYF.

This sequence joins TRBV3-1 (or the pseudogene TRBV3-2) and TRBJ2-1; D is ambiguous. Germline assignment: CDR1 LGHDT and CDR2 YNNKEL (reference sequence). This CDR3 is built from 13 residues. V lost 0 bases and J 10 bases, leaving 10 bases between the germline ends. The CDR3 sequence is CASSQERYGEQFF. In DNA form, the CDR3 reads TGTGCCAGCAGCCAAGAAAGGTATGGGGAGCAGTTCTTC.

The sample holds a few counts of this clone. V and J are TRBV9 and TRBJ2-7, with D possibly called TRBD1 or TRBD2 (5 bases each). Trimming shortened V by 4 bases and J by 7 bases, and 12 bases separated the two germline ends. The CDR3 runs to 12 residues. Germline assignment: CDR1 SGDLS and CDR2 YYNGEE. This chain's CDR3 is CASSPGPREQYF. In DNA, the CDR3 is TGTGCCAGCAGCCCGGGACCGAGGGAGCAGTACTTC.

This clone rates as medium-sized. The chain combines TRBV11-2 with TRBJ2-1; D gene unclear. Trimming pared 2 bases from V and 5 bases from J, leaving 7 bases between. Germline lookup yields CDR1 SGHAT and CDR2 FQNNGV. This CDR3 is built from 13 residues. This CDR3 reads CASSLLLDNEQFF. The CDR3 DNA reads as TGTGCCAGCAGCTTATTACTTGACAATGAGCAGTTCTTC.

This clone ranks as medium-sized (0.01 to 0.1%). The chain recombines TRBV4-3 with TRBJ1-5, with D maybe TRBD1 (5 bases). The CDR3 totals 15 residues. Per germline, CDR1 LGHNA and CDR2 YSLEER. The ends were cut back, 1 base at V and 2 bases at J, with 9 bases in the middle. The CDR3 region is CASSQVVGGNQPQHF. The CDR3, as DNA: TGCGCCAGCAGCCAAGTCGTGGGGGGCAATCAGCCCCAGCATTTT.

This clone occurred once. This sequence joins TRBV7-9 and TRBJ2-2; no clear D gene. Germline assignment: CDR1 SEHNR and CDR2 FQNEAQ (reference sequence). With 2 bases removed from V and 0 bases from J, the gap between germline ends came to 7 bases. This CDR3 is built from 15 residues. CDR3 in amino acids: CASSLNNANTGELFF. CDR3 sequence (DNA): TGTGCCAGCAGCTTAAACAACGCGAACACCGGGGAGCTGTTTTTT.

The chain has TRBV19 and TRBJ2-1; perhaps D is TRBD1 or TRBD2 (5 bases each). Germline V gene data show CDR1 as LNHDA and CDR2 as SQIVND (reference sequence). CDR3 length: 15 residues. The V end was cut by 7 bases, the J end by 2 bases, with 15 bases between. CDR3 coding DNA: TGTGCCAGTACCCCCGGGACCGTCGCCTACAATGAGCAGTTCTTC. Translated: CASTPGTVAYNEQFF.

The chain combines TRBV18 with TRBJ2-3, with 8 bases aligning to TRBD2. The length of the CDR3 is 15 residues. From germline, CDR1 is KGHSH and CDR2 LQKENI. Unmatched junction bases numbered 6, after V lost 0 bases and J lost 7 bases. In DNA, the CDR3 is TGTGCCAGCTCACCACCCTCGCGGGAGGTAAATACGCAGTATTTT. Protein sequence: CASSPPSREVNTQYF. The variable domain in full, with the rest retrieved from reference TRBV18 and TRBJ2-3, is NAGVMQNPRHLVRRRGQEARLRCSPMKGHSHVYWYRQLPEEGLKFMVYLQKENIIDESGMPKERFSAEFPKEGPSILRIQQVVRGDSAAYFCASSPPSREVNTQYFGPGTRLTVL.

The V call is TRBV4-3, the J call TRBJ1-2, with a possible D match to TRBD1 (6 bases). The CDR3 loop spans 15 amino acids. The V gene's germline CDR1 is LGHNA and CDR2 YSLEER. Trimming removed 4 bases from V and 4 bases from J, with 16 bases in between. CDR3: CASSLMTGAVYGYTF. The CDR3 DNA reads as TGCGCCAGCAGCCTCATGACGGGGGCCGTCTATGGCTACACCTTC.

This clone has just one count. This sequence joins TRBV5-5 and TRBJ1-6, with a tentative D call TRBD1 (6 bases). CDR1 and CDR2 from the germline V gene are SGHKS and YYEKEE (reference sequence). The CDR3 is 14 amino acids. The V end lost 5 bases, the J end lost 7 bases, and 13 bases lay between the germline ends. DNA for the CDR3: TGTGCCAGCAGTCAGGGGTTTAGGAATTCACCCCTCCACTTT. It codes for CASSQGFRNSPLHF.

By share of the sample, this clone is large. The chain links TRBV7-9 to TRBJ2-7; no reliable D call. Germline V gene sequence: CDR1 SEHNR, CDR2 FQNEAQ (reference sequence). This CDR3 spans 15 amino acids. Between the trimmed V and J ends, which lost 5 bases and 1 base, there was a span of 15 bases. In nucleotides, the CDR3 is TGTGCCAGCAGCCACGACATGGGCGCTTCCTACGAGCAGTACTTC. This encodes CASSHDMGASYEQYF. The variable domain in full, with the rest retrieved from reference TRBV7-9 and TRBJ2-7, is DTGVSQNPRHKITKRGQNVTFRCDPISEHNRLYWYRQTLGQGPEFLTYFQNEAQLEKSRLLSDRFSAERPKGSFSTLEIQRTEQGDSAMYLCASSHDMGASYEQYFGPGTRLTVT.

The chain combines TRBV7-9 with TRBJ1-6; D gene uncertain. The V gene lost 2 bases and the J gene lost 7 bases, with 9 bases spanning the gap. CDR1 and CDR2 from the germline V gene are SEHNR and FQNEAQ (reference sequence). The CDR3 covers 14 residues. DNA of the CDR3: TGTGCCAGCAGCTTATCCCCGAGAAATTCACCCCTCCACTTT. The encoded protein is CASSLSPRNSPLHF.

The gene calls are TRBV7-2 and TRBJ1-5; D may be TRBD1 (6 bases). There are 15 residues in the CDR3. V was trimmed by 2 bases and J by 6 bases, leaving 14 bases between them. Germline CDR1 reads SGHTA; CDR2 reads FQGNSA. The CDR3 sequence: CASSLFQGSSQPQHF. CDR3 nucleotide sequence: TGTGCCAGCAGCTTATTTCAGGGGTCCTCTCAGCCCCAGCATTTT.

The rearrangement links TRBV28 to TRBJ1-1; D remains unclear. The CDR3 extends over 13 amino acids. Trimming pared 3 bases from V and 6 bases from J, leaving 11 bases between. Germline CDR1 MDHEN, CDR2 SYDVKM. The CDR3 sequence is CASSLSGKAEAFF. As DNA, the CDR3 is TGTGCCAGCAGTTTGTCGGGTAAGGCTGAAGCTTTCTTT.

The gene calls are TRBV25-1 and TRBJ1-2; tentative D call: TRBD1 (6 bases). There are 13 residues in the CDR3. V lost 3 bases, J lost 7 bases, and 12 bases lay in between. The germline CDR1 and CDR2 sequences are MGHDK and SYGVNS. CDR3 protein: CASSDYREFGYTF. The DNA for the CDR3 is TGTGCCAGCAGTGACTACAGGGAGTTTGGCTACACCTTC.

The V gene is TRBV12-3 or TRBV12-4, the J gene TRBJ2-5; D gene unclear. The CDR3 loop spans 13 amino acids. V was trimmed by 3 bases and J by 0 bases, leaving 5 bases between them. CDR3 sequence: CASSFTDQETQYF. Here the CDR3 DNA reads TGTGCCAGCAGTTTCACAGACCAAGAGACCCAGTACTTC.

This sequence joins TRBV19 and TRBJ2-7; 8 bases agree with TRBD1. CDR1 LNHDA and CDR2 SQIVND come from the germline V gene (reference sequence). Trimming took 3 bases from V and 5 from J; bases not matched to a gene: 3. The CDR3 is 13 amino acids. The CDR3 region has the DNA TGTGCCAGTAGTATTACAGGGGGTAACGAGCAGTACTTC. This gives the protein CASSITGGNEQYF.

CDR3 in DNA: TGCGCCAGCAGTGGGGACTACCTCATGGAGACCCAGTACTTC. It specifies CASSGDYLMETQYF. This chain joins TRBV10-2 and TRBJ2-5; 7 positions agree with TRBD2. The CDR3 has 14 residues. The germline V gene has CDR1 WSHSY and CDR2 SAAADI. J lost 5 bases, V lost 4 bases, and 7 bases had no gene match.

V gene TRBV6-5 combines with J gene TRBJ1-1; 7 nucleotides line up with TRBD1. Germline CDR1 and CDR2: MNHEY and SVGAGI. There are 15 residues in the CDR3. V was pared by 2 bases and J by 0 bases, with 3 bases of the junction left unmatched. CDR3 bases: TGTGCCAGCAGTTACGAGGGGGCACTGAACACTGAAGCTTTCTTT. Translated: CASSYEGALNTEAFF.

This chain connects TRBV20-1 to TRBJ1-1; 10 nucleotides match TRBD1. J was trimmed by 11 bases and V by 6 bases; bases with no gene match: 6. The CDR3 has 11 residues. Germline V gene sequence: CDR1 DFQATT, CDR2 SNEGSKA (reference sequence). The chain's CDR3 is CSAGQGLRAFF. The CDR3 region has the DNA TGCAGTGCGGGACAGGGGTTGCGCGCTTTCTTT.